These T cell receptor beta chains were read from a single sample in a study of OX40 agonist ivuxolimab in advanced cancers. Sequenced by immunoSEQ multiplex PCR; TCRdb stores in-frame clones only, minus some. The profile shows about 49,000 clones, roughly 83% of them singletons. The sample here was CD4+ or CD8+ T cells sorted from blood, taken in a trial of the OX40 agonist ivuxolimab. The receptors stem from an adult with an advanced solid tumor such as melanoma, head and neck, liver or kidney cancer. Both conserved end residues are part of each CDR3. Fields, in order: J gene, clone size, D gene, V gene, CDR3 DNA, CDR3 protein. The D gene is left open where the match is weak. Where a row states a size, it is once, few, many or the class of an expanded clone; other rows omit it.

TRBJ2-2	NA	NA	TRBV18	TGTGCCAGCTCACCTGGACAGACGAACACCGGGGAGCTGTTTTTT	CASSPGQTNTGELFF
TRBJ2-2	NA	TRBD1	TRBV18	TGTGCCAGCTCACCCTGGACAGGGGATACCGGGGAGCTGTTTTTT	CASSPWTGDTGELFF
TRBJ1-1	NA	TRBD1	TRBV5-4	TGTGCCAGCAGCTTGACAGGGGTAAACACTGAAGCTTTCTTT	CASSLTGVNTEAFF
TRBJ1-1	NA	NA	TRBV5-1	TGCGCCAGCAGCTTGGGGGGACGGACTGAAGCTTTCTTT	CASSLGGRTEAFF
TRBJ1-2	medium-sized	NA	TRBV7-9	TGTGCCAGCAGCCCCGGGGCGGGGAGCTATGGCTACACCTTC	CASSPGAGSYGYTF
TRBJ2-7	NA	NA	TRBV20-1	TGCAACGCCCGAAAACACTACGAGCAGTACTTC	CNARKHYEQYF
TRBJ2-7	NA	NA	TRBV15	TGTGCCACCAGCAGAGGGACTCGCTACGAGCAGTACTTC	CATSRGTRYEQYF
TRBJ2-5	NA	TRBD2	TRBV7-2	TGTGCCAGCAGCTTAGTGGTTTGGAGCGGGAAAAAAGAGACCCAGTACTTC	CASSLVVWSGKKETQYF
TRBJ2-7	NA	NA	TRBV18	TGTGCCAGCCGACCAAGCGGAGGGCACTCCTACGAGCAGTACTTC	CASRPSGGHSYEQYF
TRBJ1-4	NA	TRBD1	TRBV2	TGTGCCACCGAACGCAACAGGGGAGGGAATGAAAAACTGTTTTTT	CATERNRGGNEKLFF
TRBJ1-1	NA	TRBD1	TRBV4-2	TGTGCCAGCAGCCAAGTCACAGGGGATTCATCTGAAGCTTTCTTT	CASSQVTGDSSEAFF
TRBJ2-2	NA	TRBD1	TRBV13	TGTGCCAGCAGCTTCCGGGACAGGGCTATCGCCGGGGAGCTGTTTTTT	CASSFRDRAIAGELFF
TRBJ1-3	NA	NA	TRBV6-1	TGTGCCAGCAGTCAAAGGGCATTCGGGAGGAACACCATATATTTT	CASSQRAFGRNTIYF
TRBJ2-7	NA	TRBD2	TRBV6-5	TGTGCCAGCAGGGAGGGCGGGAGACGGGAGCAGTACTTC	CASREGGRREQYF
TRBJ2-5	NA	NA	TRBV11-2	TGTGCCAGCAGCTCTCACTCCCCGGGAGAGACCCAGTACTTC	CASSSHSPGETQYF
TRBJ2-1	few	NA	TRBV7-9	TGTGCCAGCAGCTTAGCGGGGAGGCTGTTCTTC	CASSLAGRLFF
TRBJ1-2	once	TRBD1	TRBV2	TGTGCCAGCAGCGGACAGGAACCTAGAGACTATGGCTACACCTTC	CASSGQEPRDYGYTF
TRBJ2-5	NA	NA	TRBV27	TGTGCCAGCAGTGGACTGAACCAAGAGACCCAGTACTTC	CASSGLNQETQYF
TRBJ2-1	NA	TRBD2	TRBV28	TGTGCCAGCAGTTTTAAGGCTAGCGGGAGGGCCCTGAGCTCCTACAATGAGCAGTTCTTC	CASSFKASGRALSSYNEQFF
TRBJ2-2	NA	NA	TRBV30	TGTGCCTGGAGTGTACGAGCACGACGGGGCGGGGAGCTGTTTTTT	CAWSVRARRGGELFF
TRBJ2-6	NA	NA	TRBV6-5	TGTGCCAGCAGTTCCGGCGGTGGGGCCAACGTCCTGACTTTC	CASSSGGGANVLTF
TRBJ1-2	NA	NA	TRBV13	TGTGCCAGCAGCTCCTCGGCGGGCTCTTGGGGAGGCTACACCTTC	CASSSSAGSWGGYTF
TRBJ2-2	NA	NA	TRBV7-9	TGTGCCAGCAAAACTCAGGGAGCTAGATTATCCTCCGGGGAGCTGTTTTTT	CASKTQGARLSSGELFF
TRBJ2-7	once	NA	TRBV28	TGTGCCAGCAGTTTTAGGAGATCCTACTACGAGCAGTACTTC	CASSFRRSYYEQYF
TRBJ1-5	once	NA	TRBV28	TGTGCCAGCAGGGGGCACGGGGGATATAGCAATCAGCCCCAGCATTTT	CASRGHGGYSNQPQHF
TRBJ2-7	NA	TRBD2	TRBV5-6	TGTGCCAGCAGTCGAAGCGGGGGGAGCTCCTACGAGCAGTACTTC	CASSRSGGSSYEQYF
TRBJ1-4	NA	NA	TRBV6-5	TGTGCCAGCAGTTACTCGATTCAGGACCGAAAACTGTTTTTT	CASSYSIQDRKLFF
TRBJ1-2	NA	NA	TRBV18	TGTGCCAGCTCACCAACGGGGGGCACCTCTAACTATGGCTACACCTTC	CASSPTGGTSNYGYTF
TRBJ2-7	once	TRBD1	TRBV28	TGTGCCAGCAGTTTGGTCGCTCCCAGGGGGGAGCAGTACTTC	CASSLVAPRGEQYF
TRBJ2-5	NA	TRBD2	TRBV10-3	TGTGCCATCAGTGCCACTAGCGGGAGTAGAGGGGGACAAGAGACCCAGTACTTC	CAISATSGSRGGQETQYF
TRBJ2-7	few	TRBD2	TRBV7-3	TGTGCCAGCAGCAAAATAGCGGGAACCTACGAGCAGTACTTC	CASSKIAGTYEQYF
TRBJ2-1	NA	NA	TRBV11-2	TGTGCCAGCACTATTAGCTCCTACAATGAGCAGTTCTTC	CASTISSYNEQFF
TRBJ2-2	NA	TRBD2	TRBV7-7	TGTGCCAGCAGCTTAGTTGCGGGAGGGAACACCGGGGAGCTGTTTTTT	CASSLVAGGNTGELFF
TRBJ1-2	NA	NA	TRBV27	TGTGCCAGCAAGAGACCGAACAGCGATGGCTACACCTTC	CASKRPNSDGYTF
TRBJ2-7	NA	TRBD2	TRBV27	TGTGCCAGCAGTTTGGCGGGAGTTAGCTCCTACGAGCAGTACTTC	CASSLAGVSSYEQYF
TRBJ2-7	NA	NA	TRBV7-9	TGTGCCAGCAGCGAGCAGGGCTCCGAGCAGTACTTC	CASSEQGSEQYF
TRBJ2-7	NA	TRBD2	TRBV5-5	TGTGCCAGCAGCCCGGTGGTAGCTAGCGGGACTTCCTACGAGCAGTACTTC	CASSPVVASGTSYEQYF
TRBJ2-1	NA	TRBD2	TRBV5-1	TGCGCCAGCACCCTTAGCGGGGGCTACAATGAGCAGTTCTTC	CASTLSGGYNEQFF
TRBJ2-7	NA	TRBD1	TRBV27	TGTGCCAGCTCCCTCGCCGGGACAGGGGTCTACGAGCAGTACTTC	CASSLAGTGVYEQYF
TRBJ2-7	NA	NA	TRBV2	TGTGCCAGCAGCGAAAGGGTGACCTCCTACGAGCAGTACTTC	CASSERVTSYEQYF
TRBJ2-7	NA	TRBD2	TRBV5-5	TGTGCCAGCAGCATTTCCGGGACTAGCGGGAGTTTCGAGCAGTACTTC	CASSISGTSGSFEQYF
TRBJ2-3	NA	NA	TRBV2	TGTGCCAGCATCGCCAGTTACACAGATACGCAGTATTTT	CASIASYTDTQYF
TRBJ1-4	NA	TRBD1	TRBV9	TGTGCCAGCAGCTCTGGGGGACAGGGTAATGAAAAACTGTTTTTT	CASSSGGQGNEKLFF
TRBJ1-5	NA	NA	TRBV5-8	TGTGCCAGCAGCTTTTATAGGGGCGCGGGCTTTAGCAATCAGCCCCAGCATTTT	CASSFYRGAGFSNQPQHF
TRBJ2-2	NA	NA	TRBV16	TGTGCCAGCAGCCAATCTAGGGCGGCCGGGGAGCTGTTTTTT	CASSQSRAAGELFF
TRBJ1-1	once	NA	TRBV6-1	TGTGCCAGCAAGGGGCCGAGCACTGAAGCTTTCTTT	CASKGPSTEAFF
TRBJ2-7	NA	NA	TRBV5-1	TGCGCCAGCAGCTTCGGCTTGGGAGGGGGCGGATACGAGCAGTACTTC	CASSFGLGGGGYEQYF